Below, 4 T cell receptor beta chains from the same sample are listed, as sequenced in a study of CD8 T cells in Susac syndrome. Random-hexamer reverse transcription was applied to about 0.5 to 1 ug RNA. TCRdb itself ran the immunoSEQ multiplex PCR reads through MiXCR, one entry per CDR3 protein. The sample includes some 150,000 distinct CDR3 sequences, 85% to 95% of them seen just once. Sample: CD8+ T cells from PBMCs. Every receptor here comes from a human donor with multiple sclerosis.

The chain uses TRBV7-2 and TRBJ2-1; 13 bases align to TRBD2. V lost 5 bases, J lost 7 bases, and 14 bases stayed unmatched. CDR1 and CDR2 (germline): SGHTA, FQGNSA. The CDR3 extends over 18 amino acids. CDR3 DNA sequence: TGTGCCAGCAGCGATCGGGGACTAGCGGGGCGCCCCGGGAATGAGCAGTTCTTC. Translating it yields CASSDRGLAGRPGNEQFF. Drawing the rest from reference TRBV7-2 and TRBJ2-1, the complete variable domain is GAGVSQSPSNKVTEKGKDVELRCDPISGHTALYWYRQSLGQGLEFLIYFQGNSAPDKSGLPSDRFSAERTGGSVSTLTIQRTQQEDSAVYLCASSDRGLAGRPGNEQFFGPGTRLTVL.

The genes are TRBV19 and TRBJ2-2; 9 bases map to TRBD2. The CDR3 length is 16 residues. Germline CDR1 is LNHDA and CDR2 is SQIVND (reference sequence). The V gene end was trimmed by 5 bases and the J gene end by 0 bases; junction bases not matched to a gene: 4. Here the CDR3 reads CASSASGVPNTGELFF. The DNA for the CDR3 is TGTGCCAGTAGTGCTAGCGGGGTTCCGAACACCGGGGAGCTGTTTTTT.

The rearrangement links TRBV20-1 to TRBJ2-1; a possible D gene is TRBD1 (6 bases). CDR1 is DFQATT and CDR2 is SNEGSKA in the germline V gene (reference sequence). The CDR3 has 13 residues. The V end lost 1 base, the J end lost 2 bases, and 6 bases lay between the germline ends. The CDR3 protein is CSARGQAYNEQFF. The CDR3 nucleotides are TGCAGTGCTAGAGGACAGGCCTACAATGAGCAGTTCTTC.

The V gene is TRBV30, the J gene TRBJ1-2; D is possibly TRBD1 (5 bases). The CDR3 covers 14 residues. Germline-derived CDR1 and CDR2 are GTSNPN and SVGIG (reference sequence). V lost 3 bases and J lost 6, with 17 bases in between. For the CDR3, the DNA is TGTGCCTGGAGACGGGACTTGGGAAGGAATGGCTACACCTTC. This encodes CAWRRDLGRNGYTF. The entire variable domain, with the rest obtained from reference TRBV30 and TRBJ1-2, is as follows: SQTIHQWPATLVQPVGSPLSLECTVEGTSNPNLYWYRQAAGRGLQLLFYSVGIGQISSEVPQNLSASRPQDRQFILSSKKLLLSDSGFYLCAWRRDLGRNGYTFGSGTRLTVV.